The 2 T cell receptor beta chains below were found in one sample sequenced in a study of blood T cell repertoires in COVID-19. The table came from immunoSEQ multiplex PCR; TCRdb's copy has only in-frame clones and leaves some out. The data show 150,000 to 200,000 clones, about nine tenths seen once. What was sequenced was peripheral blood. These receptor sequences come from a man aged 65 to 79 with active or convalescent COVID-19.

This rearrangement joins TRBV5-1 to TRBJ2-5; 13 bases map to TRBD2. CDR1 and CDR2 (germline): SGHRS, YFSETQ. V dropped 2 bases and J dropped 6; count of bases not matched to a gene: 4. This CDR3 spans 15 amino acids. The CDR3 spells CASSLTSGGEQTQYF. The CDR3 region has the DNA TGCGCCAGCAGCTTAACTAGCGGGGGGGAGCAGACCCAGTACTTC.

The CDR3, as DNA: TGTGCCAGCAGAGGTTGTTGGACAGGGTACATCTTTGTATACAATTCACCCCTCCACTTT. This translates into CASRGCWTGYIFVYNSPLHF. The chain recombines TRBV27 with TRBJ1-6, with TRBD1 matching over 8 bases. The germline gives CDR1 MNHEY, CDR2 SMNVEV (reference sequence). J was trimmed by 7 bases and V by 6 bases; bases with no gene match: 23. The CDR3 covers 20 residues.